The T cell receptor (beta chain) under discussion was sequenced for a study of T cell changes during pregnancy in multiple sclerosis. Produced via immunoSEQ multiplex PCR; TCRdb's table is partial and in-frame only. This table holds 45,000 to 65,000 clones, over 90% found once. CDR3 size: 15 residues. Germline V gene lookup returns CDR1 SGHVT and CDR2 SQSDAQ. V was pared by 4 bases and J by 3 bases, with 5 bases of the junction left unmatched. The receptor's source is a female donor with multiple sclerosis, enrolled in a pregnancy study. Sequences were derived from CD8+ T cells from peripheral blood mononuclear cells, sampled in the third trimester of pregnancy. This chain connects TRBV7-4 to TRBJ1-5; 8 nucleotides match TRBD1. The CDR3 here is CASSSLDRVNQPQHF. CDR3 in DNA: TGTGCCAGCAGCTCCCTGGACAGGGTCAATCAGCCCCAGCATTTT.